This T cell receptor beta chain was identified in a study of blood T cell repertoires in COVID-19. Overall study: COVID-19 samples, acute and convalescent, were from the United States, Italy and Spain. PBMCs, B-cell-depleted T cells, or T cells provided the cDNA or gDNA that made up the material.

TCRdb's copy holds only in-frame clones and misses some; the assay was immunoSEQ multiplex PCR. The sample has some 270,000 clones; 80% to 90% are singletons. Cohort assignment relied on participant-reported clinical history. All recovered Cohort 3 donors got two negative PCRs, got clearance, or saw symptom resolution. Sequenced: PBMCs or T cells enriched from blood (not recorded which). This receptor was taken from a woman aged 25 to 39 who had recovered from COVID-19.

This CDR3 is CASSSPRGALQETQYF. As DNA, the CDR3 is TGTGCCAGCAGCTCCCCCAGGGGGGCCCTCCAAGAGACCCAGTACTTC. This chain uses TRBV28 with TRBJ2-5, with a tentative D call TRBD1 (7 bases). Between the trimmed V and J ends, which lost 6 bases and 1 base, there was a span of 18 bases. From germline, CDR1 is MDHEN and CDR2 SYDVKM. This CDR3 contains 16 residues.